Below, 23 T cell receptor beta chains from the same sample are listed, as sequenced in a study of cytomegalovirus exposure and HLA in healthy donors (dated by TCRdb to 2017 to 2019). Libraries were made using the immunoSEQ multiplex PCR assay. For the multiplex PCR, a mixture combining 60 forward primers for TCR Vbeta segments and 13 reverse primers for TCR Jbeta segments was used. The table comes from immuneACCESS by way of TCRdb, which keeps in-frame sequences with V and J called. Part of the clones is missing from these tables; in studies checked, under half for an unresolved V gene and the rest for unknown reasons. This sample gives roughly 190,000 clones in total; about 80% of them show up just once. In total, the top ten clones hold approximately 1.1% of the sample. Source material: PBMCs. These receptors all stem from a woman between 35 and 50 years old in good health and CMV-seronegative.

The CDR3 DNA is TGTGCCAGCAGTTACAAGCCTTTCGGGGGGGAGCTGTTTTTT. It translates to CASSYKPFGGELFF. J is TRBJ2-2 and V is TRBV6-5, with D hard to call. The CDR3 totals 14 residues. CDR1 is MNHEY, CDR2 SVGAGI, per germline. V was clipped by 2 bases and J by 8 bases, with 12 bases between them.

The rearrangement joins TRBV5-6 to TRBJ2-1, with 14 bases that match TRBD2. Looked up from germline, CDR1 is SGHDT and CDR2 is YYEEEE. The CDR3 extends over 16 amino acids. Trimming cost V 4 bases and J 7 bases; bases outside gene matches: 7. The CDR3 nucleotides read TGTGCCAGCAGCAGGGGACTAGCGGGAGTTCAGAATGAGCAGTTCTTC. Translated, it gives CASSRGLAGVQNEQFF.

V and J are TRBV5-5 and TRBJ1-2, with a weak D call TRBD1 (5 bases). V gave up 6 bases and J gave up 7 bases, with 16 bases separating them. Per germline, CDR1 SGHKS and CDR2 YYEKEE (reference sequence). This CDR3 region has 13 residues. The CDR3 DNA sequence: TGTGCCAGCATGCTCCCGGGGGGACCTGGCTACACCTTC. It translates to CASMLPGGPGYTF.

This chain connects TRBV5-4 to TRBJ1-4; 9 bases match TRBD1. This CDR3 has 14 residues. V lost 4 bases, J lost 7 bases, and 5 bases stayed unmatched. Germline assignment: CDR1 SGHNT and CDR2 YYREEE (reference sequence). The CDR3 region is CASSTGQGVEKLFF. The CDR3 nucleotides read TGTGCCAGCAGCACGGGACAGGGAGTTGAAAAACTGTTTTTT.

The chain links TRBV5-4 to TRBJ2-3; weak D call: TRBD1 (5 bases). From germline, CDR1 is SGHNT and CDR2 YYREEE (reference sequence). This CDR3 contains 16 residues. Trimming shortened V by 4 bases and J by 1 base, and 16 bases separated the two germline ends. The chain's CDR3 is CASSPGHTSGTDTQYF. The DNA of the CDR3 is TGTGCCAGCAGCCCCGGACACACCTCTGGCACAGATACGCAGTATTTT.

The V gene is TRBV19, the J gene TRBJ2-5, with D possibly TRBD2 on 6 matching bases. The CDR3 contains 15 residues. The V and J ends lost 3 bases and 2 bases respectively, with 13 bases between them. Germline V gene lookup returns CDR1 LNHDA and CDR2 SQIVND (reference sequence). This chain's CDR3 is CASSIKQRVQETQYF. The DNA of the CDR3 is TGTGCCAGTAGTATTAAACAGCGGGTACAAGAGACCCAGTACTTC.

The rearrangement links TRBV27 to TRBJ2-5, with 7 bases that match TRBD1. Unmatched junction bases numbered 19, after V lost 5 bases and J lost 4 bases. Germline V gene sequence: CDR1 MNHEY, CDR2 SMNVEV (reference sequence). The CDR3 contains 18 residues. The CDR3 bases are TGTGCCAGCAGTCTAAAGGGACAGATCGCCAATGCAGGAGAGACCCAGTACTTC. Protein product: CASSLKGQIANAGETQYF.

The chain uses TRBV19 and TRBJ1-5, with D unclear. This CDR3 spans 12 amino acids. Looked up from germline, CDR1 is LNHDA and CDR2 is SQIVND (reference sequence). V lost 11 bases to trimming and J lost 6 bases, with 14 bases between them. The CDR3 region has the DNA TGTGCCGGCGGGCCGCACGGTCAGCCCCAGCATTTT. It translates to CAGGPHGQPQHF. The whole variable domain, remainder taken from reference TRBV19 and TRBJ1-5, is DGGITQSPKYLFRKEGQNVTLSCEQNLNHDAMYWYRQDPGQGLRLIYYSQIVNDFQKGDIAEGYSVSREKKESFPLTVTSAQKNPTAFYLCAGGPHGQPQHFGDGTRLSIL.

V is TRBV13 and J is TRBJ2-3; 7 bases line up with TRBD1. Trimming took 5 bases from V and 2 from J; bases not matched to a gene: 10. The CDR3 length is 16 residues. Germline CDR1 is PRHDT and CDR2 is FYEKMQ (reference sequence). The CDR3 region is CASSPLTGFATDTQYF. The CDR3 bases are TGTGCCAGCAGCCCGCTGACAGGGTTCGCCACAGATACGCAGTATTTT.

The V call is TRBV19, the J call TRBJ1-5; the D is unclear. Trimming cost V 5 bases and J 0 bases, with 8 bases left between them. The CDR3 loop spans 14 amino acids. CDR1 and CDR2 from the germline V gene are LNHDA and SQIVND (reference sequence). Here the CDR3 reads CASSGQISNQPQHF. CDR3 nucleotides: TGTGCCAGTAGTGGCCAGATTAGCAATCAGCCCCAGCATTTT.

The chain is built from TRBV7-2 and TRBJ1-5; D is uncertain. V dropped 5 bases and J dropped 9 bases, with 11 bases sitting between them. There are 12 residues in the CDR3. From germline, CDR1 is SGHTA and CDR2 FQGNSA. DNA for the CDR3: TGTGCCAGCAGCCCTCGAGAGGGGCCCCAGCATTTT. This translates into CASSPREGPQHF.

CDR3: CASSRSGSRETQYF. The CDR3 DNA is TGTGCCAGCAGTAGGAGCGGGAGTCGAGAGACCCAGTACTTC. The chain is built from TRBV7-2 and TRBJ2-5, with TRBD2 matching over 8 bases. The V gene's germline CDR1 is SGHTA and CDR2 FQGNSA. This CDR3 has 14 amino acids. V lost 6 bases and J lost 4; bases outside the gene matches: 7.

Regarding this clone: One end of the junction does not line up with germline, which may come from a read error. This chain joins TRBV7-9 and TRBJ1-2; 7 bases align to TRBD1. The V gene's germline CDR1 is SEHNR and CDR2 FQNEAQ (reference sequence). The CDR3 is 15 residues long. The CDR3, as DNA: TGTTCCAGCAGCCGGCCGGGACAGTCTAACTATGGCTACACCTTC. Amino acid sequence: CSSSRPGQSNYGYTF. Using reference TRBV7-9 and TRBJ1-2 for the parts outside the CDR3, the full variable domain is DTGVSQNPRHKITKRGQNVTFRCDPISEHNRLYWYRQTLGQGPEFLTYFQNEAQLEKSRLLSDRFSAERPKGSFSTLEIQRTEQGDSAMYLCSSSRPGQSNYGYTFGSGTRLTVV.

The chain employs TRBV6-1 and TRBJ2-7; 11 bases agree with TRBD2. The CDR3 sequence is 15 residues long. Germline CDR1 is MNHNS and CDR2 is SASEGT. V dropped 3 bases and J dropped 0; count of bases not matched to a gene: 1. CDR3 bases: TGTGCCAGCAGTGAGGGACTAGCGGTCTCCTACGAGCAGTACTTC. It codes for CASSEGLAVSYEQYF.

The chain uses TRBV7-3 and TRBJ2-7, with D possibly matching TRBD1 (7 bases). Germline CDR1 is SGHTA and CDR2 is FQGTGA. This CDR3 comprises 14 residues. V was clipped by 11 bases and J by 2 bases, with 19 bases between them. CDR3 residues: CASKGAGGAYEQYF. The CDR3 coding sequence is TGTGCCTCTAAGGGGGCGGGCGGGGCCTACGAGCAGTACTTC.

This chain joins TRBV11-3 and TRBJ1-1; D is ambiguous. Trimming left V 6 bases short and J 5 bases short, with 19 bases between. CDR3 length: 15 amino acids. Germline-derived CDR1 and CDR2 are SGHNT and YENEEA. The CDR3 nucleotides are TGTGCCAGCAGTCCCTCGGCTGGCCGGAGGACTGAAGCTTTCTTT. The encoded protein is CASSPSAGRRTEAFF.

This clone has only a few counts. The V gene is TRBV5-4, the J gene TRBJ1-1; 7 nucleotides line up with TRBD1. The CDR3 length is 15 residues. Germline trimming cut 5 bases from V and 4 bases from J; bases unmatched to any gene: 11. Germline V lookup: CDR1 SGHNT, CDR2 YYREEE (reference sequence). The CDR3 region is CASSIQGGTGTEAFF. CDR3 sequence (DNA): TGTGCCAGCAGTATCCAAGGGGGCACGGGCACTGAAGCTTTCTTT.

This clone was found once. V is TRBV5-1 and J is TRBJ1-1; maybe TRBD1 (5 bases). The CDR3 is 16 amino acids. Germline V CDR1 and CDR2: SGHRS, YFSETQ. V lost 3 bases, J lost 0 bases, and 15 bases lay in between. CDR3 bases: TGCGCCAGCAGCTGGCGCTCAGGGCCCATGAACACTGAAGCTTTCTTT. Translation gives CASSWRSGPMNTEAFF.

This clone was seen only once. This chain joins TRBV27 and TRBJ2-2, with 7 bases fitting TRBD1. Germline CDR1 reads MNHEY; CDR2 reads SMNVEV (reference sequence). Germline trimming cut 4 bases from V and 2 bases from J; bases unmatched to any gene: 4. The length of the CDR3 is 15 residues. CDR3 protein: CASSSRGPNTGELFF. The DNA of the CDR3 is TGTGCCAGCAGTTCAAGGGGGCCCAACACCGGGGAGCTGTTTTTT.

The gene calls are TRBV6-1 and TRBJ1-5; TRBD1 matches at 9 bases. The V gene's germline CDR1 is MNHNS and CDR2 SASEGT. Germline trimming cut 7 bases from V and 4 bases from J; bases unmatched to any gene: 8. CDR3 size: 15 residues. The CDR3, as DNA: TGTGCCAGCAACTCCGGGACAGGGAGGAATCAGCCCCAGCATTTT. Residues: CASNSGTGRNQPQHF.

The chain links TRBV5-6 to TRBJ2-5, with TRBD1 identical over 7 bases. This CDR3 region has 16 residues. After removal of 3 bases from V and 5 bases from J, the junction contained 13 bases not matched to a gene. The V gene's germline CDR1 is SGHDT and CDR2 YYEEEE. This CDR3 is CASSSGVTGPWETQYF. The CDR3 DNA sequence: TGTGCCAGCAGCTCTGGAGTGACAGGGCCCTGGGAGACCCAGTACTTC. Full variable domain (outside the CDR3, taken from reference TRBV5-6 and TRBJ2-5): DAGVTQSPTHLIKTRGQQVTLRCSPKSGHDTVSWYQQALGQGPQFIFQYYEEEERQRGNFPDRFSGHQFPNYSSELNVNALLLGDSALYLCASSSGVTGPWETQYFGPGTRLLVL.

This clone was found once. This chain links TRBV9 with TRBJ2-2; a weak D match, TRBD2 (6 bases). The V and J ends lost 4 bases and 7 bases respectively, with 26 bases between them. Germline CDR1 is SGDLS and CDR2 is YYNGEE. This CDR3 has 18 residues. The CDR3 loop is CASSPKKGGGNSIGELFF. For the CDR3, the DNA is TGTGCCAGCAGCCCAAAGAAGGGCGGCGGGAACTCCATCGGGGAGCTGTTTTTT.

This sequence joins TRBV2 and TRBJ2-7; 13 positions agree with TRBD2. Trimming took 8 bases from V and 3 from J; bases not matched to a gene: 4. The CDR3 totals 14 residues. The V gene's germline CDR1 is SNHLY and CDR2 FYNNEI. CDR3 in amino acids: CASGTSGGVYEQYV. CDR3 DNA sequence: TGTGCCAGCGGAACTAGCGGGGGGGTCTACGAGCAGTACGTC.